This T cell receptor (beta chain) was recorded in a study of blood T cell repertoires in COVID-19. Overall study context: The United States, Italy and Spain provided the acute and convalescent COVID-19 samples.

Original processing notes: Reference gene primer amplification gave estimated nucleated cell counts. Measured with immunoSEQ multiplex PCR; TCRdb has only the in-frame clones, and not every one. From that table come the V and J calls and clone size; the DNA was used to work out D and trimming. Of hundreds of thousands of clones detected, roughly nine tenths appear once; the ten largest clones hold 1.1%. CDR1 and CDR2 (germline): MNHEY, SMNVEV (reference sequence). The CDR3 length is 15 residues. Unmatched junction bases numbered 9, after V lost 4 bases and J lost 8 bases. The age range of participants was about 18 to 100 years, with residence in roughly 25 US areas. Clinical history reported by participants formed the basis on which cohorts were assigned.

This receptor was taken from a man between 25 and 39 years old who had recovered from COVID-19. J is TRBJ1-4 and V is TRBV27; 8 bases map to TRBD1. The sample consisted of PBMCs or T cells enriched from blood (not recorded which). DNA of the CDR3: TGTGCCAGCAGTTATCAGGGGGCTTCTGGGGAAAAACTGTTTTTT. It specifies CASSYQGASGEKLFF. Full variable domain (rest looked up from reference TRBV27 and TRBJ1-4): EAQVTQNPRYLITVTGKKLTVTCSQNMNHEYMSWYRQDPGLGLRQIYYSMNVEVTDKGDVPEGYKVSRKEKRNFPLILESPSPNQTSLYFCASSYQGASGEKLFFGSGTQLSVL.